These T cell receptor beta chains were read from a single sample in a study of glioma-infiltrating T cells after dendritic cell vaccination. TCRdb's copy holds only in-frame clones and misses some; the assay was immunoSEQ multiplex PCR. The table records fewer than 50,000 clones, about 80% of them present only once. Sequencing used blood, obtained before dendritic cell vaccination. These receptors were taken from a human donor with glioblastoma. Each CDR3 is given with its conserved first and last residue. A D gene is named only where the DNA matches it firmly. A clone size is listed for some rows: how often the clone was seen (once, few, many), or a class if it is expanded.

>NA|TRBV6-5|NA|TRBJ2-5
TGTGCCAGCAACCCCGCTGGGGGCCTTGGGGAGACCCAGTACTTC
CASNPAGGLGETQYF
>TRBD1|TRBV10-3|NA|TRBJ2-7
TGTGCCATCAGTGCCCCGGGACAGGGGGCGCCCTCCTACGAGCAGTACTTC
CAISAPGQGAPSYEQYF
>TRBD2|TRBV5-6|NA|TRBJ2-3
TGTGCCAGCAGCCGCGGCACTAGCGCTCTGAGGACAGATACGCAGTATTTT
CASSRGTSALRTDTQYF
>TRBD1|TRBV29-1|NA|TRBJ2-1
TGCAGCGTTGCCAGACAGGGCTCCTACAATGAGCAGTTCTTC
CSVARQGSYNEQFF
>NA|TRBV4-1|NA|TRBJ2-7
TGCGCCAGCAGCCAGGAGGGGCGGTCCTGGGACGAGCAGTACTTC
CASSQEGRSWDEQYF
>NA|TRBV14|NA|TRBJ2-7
TGTGCCAGCAGCCCCGCTCCTGCCTGGGACTCTAGCACCTACGAGCAGTACTTC
CASSPAPAWDSSTYEQYF
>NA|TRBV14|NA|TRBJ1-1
TGTGCCAGCAGCCAATTATTGAACACTGAAGCTTTCTTT
CASSQLLNTEAFF
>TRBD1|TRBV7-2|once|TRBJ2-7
TGTGCCAGCAGCTGGGGGACAGCTACCTACGAGCAGTACTTC
CASSWGTATYEQYF
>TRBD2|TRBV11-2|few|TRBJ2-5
TGTGCCAGCAGCCCAGCCGGGACTAATGTGGAGACCCAGTACTTC
CASSPAGTNVETQYF
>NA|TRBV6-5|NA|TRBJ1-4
TGTGCCAGCAGTTATTACAGGGTTAATGAAAAACTGTTTTTT
CASSYYRVNEKLFF
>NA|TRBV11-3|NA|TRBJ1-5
TGTGCCAGCAGCTTAGGAATACATGGCCCCCAGCATTTT
CASSLGIHGPQHF
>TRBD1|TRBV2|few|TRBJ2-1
TGTGCCAGCCGAGACAGGGCGCAGAACAATGAGCAGTTCTTC
CASRDRAQNNEQFF
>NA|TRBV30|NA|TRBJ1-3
TGTGCCTGGAGTGGGGGAGTCGGGCCCTCTGGAAACACCATATATTTT
CAWSGGVGPSGNTIYF
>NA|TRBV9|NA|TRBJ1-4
TGTGCCAGCAGCGTAGGTCAGGGGAGAGCAACTAATGAAAAACTGTTTTTT
CASSVGQGRATNEKLFF
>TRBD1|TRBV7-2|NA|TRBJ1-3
TGTGCCAGCAGCTTAGCCGGACAGGGGTCAAACACCATATATTTT
CASSLAGQGSNTIYF
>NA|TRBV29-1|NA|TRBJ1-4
TGCAGCGTACTACCCGGGTACTCTAATGAAAAACTGTTTTTT
CSVLPGYSNEKLFF
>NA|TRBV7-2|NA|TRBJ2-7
TGTGCCAGCAGCCAAACGGGAATAGCGCTAGTGAGGAGCGAGCAGTACTTC
CASSQTGIALVRSEQYF
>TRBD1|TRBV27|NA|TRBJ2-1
TGTGCCAGCAGTTCAGGGACAGGGAGCAATGAGCAGTTCTTC
CASSSGTGSNEQFF
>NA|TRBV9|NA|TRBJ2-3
TGTGCCAGCAGCGCCACAGGGGGGGGGATTGTCACAGATACGCAGTATTTT
CASSATGGGIVTDTQYF
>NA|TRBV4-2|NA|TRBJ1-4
TGTGCCAGCAGCCAAGACCTCAGGGGCCCGGGGGAAAAACTGTTTTTT
CASSQDLRGPGEKLFF
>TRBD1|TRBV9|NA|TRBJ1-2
TGTGCCAGCAGCGCACAAGCGGGGCTGAGACAGGGGTTTGGCTACACCTTC
CASSAQAGLRQGFGYTF
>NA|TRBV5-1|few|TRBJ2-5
TGCGCCAGCAGCTATGATCGTCGGGAAGAGACCCAGTACTTC
CASSYDRREETQYF
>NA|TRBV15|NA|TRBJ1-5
TGTGCCACCAGCGTCCTACAGGGTAGCAATCAGCCCCAGCATTTT
CATSVLQGSNQPQHF